This TCR beta chain originates from a study of T cell responses to AZD1222 COVID-19 vaccine. Study overall: Second-dose intervals near 4 or 12 weeks were combined.

Study-wide points: Donor demographics were predominantly white British with a female majority; clonal diversity may be underestimated. Repertoire sampling happened only post peak T cell response. Across the whole spike, CD4 TCRs peaked at regions 160-218 and 743-854.

Method: immunoSEQ multiplex PCR; TCRdb's copy keeps in-frame clones and lacks some. The sample shows approximately 190,000 clones, 80% to 95% of them seen only once. To note about this clone: What it binds is unknown.

The sequencing here drew on peripheral blood, taken on day 0 of AZD1222 vaccination. This receptor was obtained from an adult in good health.

The CDR3 DNA sequence: TGCGCCAGCAGCCAAGGGGACGGGTATAGCAATCAGCCCCAGCATTTT. Encoded protein: CASSQGDGYSNQPQHF. The chain links TRBV4-1 to TRBJ1-5, with TRBD1 as a possible D gene (5 bases). This CDR3 has 16 residues. The V end was cut by 1 base, the J end by 0 bases, with 10 bases between. CDR1 is MGHRA and CDR2 is YSYEKL in the germline V gene.